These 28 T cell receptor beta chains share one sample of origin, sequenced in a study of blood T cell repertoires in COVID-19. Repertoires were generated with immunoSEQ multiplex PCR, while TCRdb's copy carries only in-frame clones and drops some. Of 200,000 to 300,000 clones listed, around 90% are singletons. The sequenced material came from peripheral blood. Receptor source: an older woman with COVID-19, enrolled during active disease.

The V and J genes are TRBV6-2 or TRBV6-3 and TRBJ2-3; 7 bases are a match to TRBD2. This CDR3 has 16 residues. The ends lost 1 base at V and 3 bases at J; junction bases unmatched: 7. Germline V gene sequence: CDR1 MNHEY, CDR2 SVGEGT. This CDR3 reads CASSYFGGRGTDTQYF. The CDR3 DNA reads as TGTGCCAGCAGTTACTTCGGCGGGAGAGGAACAGATACGCAGTATTTT.

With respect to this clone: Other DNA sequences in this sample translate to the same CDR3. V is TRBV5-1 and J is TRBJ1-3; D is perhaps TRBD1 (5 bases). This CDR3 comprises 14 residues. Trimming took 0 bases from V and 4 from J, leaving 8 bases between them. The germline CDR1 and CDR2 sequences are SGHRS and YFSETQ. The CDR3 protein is CASSLVGQGNTIYF. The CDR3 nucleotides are TGCGCCAGCAGCTTGGTGGGGCAGGGAAACACCATATATTTT. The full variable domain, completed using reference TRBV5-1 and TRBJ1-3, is KAGVTQTPRYLIKTRGQQVTLSCSPISGHRSVSWYQQTPGQGLQFLFEYFSETQRNKGNFPGRFSGRQFSNSRSEMNVSTLELGDSALYLCASSLVGQGNTIYFGEGSWLTVV.

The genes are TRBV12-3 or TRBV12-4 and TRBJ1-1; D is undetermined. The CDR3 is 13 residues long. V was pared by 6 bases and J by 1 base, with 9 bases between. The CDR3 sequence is CASRQQRNTEAFF. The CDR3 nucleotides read TGTGCCAGCAGGCAACAGAGGAACACTGAAGCTTTCTTT.

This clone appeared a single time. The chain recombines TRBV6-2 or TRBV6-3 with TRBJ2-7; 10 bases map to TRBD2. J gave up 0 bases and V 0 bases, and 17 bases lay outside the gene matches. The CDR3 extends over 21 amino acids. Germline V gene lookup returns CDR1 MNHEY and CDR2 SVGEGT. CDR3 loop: CASSYSRTSGISRLSSYEQYF. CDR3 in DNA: TGTGCCAGCAGTTACTCAAGGACTAGCGGCATAAGCCGTTTGAGCTCCTACGAGCAGTACTTC.

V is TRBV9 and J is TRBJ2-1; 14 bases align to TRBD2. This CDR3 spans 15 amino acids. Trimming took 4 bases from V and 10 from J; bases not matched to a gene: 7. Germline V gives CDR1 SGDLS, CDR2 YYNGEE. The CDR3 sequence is CASSQGLAGVREQFF. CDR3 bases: TGTGCCAGCAGCCAGGGACTAGCGGGAGTTCGAGAGCAGTTCTTC.

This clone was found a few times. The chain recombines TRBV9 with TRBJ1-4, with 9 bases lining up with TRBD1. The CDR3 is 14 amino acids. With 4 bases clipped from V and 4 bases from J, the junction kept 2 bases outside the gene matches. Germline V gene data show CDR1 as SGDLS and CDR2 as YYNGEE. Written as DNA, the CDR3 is TGTGCCAGCAGCCGGGACAGGGATAATGAAAAACTGTTTTTT. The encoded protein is CASSRDRDNEKLFF.

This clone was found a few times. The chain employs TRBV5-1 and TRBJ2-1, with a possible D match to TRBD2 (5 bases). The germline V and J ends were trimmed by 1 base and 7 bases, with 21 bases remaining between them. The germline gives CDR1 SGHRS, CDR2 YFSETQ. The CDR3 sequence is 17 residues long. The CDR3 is CASSLRPYEGRGNEQFF. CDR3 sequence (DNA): TGCGCCAGCAGCTTGAGGCCCTATGAGGGAAGAGGTAATGAGCAGTTCTTC.

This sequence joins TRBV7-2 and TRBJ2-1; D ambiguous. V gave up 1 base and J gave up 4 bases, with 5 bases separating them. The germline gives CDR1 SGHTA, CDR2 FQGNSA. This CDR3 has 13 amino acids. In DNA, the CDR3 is TGTGCCAGCAGCTTAGTTCCTTACAATGAGCAGTTCTTC. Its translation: CASSLVPYNEQFF.

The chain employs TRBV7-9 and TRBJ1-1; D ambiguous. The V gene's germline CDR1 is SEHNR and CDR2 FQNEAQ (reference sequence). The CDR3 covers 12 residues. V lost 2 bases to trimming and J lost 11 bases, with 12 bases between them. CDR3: CASSLIPYRAFF. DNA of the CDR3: TGTGCCAGCAGCTTAATTCCCTACCGGGCTTTCTTT.

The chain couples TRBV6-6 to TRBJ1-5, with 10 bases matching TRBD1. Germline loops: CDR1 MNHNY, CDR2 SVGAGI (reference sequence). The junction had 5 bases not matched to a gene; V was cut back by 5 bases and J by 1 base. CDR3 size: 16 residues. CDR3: CASSRRQGASNQPQHF. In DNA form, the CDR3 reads TGTGCCAGCAGTAGACGACAGGGGGCGAGCAATCAGCCCCAGCATTTT.

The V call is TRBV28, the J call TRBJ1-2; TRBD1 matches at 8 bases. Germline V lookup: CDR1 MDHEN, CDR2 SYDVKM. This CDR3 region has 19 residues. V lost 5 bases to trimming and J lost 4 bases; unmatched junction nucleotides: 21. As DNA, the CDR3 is TGTGCCAGCAGTACTGACTTCAGACAGGGGAAGGGTCTAGTCTATGGCTACACCTTC. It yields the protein CASSTDFRQGKGLVYGYTF.

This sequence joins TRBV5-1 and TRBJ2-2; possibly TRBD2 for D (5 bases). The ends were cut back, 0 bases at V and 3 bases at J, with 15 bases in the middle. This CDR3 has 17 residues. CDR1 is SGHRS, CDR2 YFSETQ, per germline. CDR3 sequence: CASSLEASFKYTGELFF. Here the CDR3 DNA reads TGCGCCAGCAGCTTGGAGGCTAGCTTCAAGTACACCGGGGAGCTGTTTTTT.

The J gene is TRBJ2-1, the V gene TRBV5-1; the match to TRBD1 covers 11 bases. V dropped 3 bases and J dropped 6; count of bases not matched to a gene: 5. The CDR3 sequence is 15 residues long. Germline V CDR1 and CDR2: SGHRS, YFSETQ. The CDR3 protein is CASSYGQGATNEQFF. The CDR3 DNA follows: TGCGCCAGCAGCTACGGACAGGGGGCGACCAATGAGCAGTTCTTC.

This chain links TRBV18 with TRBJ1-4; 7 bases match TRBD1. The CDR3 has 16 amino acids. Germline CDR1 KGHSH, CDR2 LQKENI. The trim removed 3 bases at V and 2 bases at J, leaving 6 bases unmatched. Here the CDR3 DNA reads TGTGCCAGCTCACCGCTCGGACAGGAGACTAATGAAAAACTGTTTTTT. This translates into CASSPLGQETNEKLFF.

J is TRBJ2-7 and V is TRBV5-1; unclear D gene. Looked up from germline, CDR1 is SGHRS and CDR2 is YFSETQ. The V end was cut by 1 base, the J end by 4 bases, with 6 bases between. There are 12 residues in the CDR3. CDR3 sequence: CASSLSRYEQYF. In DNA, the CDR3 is TGCGCCAGCAGCTTGTCCCGGTACGAGCAGTACTTC.

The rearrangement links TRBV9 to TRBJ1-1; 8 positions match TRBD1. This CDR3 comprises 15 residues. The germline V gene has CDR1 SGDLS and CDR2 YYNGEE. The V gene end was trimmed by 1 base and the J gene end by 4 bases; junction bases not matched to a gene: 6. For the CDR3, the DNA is TGTGCCAGCAGCGTATCCCAGGGGGCTAGCACTGAAGCTTTCTTT. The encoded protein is CASSVSQGASTEAFF.

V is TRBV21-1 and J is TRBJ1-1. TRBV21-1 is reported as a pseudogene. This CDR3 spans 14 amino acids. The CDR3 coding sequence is TGTGCCAGCAGCAAAGCTAGATATCCCGATGAAGCTTTCTTT. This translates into CASSKARYPDEAFF.

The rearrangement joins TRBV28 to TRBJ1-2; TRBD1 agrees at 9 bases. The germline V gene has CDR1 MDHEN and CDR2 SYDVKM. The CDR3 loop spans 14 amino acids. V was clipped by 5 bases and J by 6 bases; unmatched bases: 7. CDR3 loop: CASSLGQGRNGYTF. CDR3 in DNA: TGTGCCAGCAGTCTCGGACAGGGGAGGAATGGCTACACCTTC.

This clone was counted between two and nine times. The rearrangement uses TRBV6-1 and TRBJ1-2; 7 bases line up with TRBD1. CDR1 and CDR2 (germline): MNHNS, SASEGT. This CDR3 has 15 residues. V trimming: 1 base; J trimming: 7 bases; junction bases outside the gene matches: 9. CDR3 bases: TGTGCCAGCAGTGAAGAAGATATAGGGGGCTCTGGCTACACCTTC. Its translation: CASSEEDIGGSGYTF.

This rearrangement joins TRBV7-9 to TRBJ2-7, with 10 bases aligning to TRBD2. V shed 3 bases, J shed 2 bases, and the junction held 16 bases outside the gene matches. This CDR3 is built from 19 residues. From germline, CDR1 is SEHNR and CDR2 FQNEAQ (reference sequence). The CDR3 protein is CASSFGISGRAVFPYEQYF. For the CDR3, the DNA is TGTGCCAGCAGCTTCGGGATCAGCGGGAGGGCCGTATTCCCCTACGAGCAGTACTTC.

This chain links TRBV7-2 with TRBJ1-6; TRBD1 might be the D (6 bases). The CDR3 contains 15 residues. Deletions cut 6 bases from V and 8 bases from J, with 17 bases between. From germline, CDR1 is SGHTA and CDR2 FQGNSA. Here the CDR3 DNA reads TGTGCCAGCAGTCGAAGTACAGGGCGGGATTCACCCCTCCACTTT. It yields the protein CASSRSTGRDSPLHF.

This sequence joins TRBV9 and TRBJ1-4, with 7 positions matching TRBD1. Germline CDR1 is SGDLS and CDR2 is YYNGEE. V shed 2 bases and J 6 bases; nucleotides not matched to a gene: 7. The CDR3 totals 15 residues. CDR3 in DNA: TGTGCCAGCAGCGTCTTGGGACAGAGTCATGAAAAACTGTTTTTT. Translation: CASSVLGQSHEKLFF.

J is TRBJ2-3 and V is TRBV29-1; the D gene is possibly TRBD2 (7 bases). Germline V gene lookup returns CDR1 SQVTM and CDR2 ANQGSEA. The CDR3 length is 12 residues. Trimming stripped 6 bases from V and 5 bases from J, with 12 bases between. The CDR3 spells CSVRRGGDTQYF. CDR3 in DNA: TGCAGCGTCAGAAGGGGGGGAGATACGCAGTATTTT.

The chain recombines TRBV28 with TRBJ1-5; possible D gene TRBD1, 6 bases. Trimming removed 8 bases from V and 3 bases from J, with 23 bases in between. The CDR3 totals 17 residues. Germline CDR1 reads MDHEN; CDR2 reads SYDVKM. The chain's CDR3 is CASHSALGTLLNQPQHF. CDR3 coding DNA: TGTGCCAGCCACTCCGCCTTGGGGACACTCCTCAATCAGCCCCAGCATTTT.

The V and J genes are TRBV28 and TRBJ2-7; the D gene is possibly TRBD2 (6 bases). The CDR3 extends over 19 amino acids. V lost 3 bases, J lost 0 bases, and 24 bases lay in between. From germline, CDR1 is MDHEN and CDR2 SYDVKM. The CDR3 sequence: CASSFGLKVREDISYEQYF. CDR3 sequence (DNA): TGTGCCAGCAGTTTTGGCCTTAAGGTGCGGGAAGATATCTCCTACGAGCAGTACTTC.

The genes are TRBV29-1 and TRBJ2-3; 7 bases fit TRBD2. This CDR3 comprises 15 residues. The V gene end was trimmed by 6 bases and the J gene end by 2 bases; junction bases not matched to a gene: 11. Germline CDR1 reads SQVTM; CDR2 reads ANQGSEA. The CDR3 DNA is TGCAGCGTCTGCCAGGGACTACCATACACAGATACGCAGTATTTT. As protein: CSVCQGLPYTDTQYF.

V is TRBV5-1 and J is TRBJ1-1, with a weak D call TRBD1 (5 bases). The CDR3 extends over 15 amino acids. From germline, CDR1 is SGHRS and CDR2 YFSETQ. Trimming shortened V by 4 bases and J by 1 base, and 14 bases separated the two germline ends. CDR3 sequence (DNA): TGCGCCAGCAGCCCTCGGGGGTGGGCGAACACTGAAGCTTTCTTT. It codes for CASSPRGWANTEAFF.

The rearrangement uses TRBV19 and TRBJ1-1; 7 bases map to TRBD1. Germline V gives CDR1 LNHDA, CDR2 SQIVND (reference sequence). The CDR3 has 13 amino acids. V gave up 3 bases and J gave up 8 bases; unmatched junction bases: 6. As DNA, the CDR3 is TGTGCCAGTAGTATGACGGCGGGACAGGAAGCTTTCTTT. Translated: CASSMTAGQEAFF.